This T cell receptor (beta chain) was sequenced during a study of post-analysis software for immune sequencing data. Across the whole study: Several disease courses (relapsing-remitting, secondary progressive and progressive-relapsing) of multiple sclerosis were included. The study, taken as a whole, reports: Controls significantly exceeded multiple sclerosis patients in normalized Chao1 diversity. Five or six TRBV segments appeared more often in patients than in controls, and TRBV5-6, TRBV5-1 and TRBV20-1 were among these.

Worth noting for this clonotype: Its matching antigen is unknown.

Per the germline V gene, CDR1 is SGHKS and CDR2 is YYEKEE (reference sequence). V was clipped by 0 bases and J by 1 base, with 11 bases between them. The CDR3 is made up of 15 amino acids. The TCR beta cDNA libraries contained unique molecular identifiers. T cells numbering 1 to 10 million gave rise to 400,000 to 550,000 cDNA molecules. Each CDR3 protein gets one entry after TCRdb re-called the PCR reads with MiXCR. The table shows around 770,000 distinct CDR3 sequences, with more than 45% occurring only once. The TCR originated in a girl aged 5 to 17 with multiple sclerosis. The chain uses TRBV5-5 and TRBJ2-7, with D perhaps matching TRBD2 (5 bases). Sequenced sample: blood. CDR3 coding DNA: TGTGCCAGCAGCTTGGGGATGAGGGAGTCCTACGAGCAGTACTTC. This gives the protein CASSLGMRESYEQYF.